Below, 21 T cell receptor beta chains from the same sample are listed, as sequenced in a study of OX40 agonist ivuxolimab in advanced cancers. Preparation of the library involved the immunoSEQ multiplex PCR assay. TCRdb holds this immuneACCESS table with in-frame rearrangements only. Some clones are missing; in checked studies, unresolved V genes explain under half, and the rest has no known cause. This sample gives about 70,000 clones in total; roughly 90% of them show up just once. Roughly 7.5% of the sample belongs to the ten largest clones. The sample consisted of CD4+ or CD8+ T cells sorted from blood, taken in a trial of the OX40 agonist ivuxolimab. The receptors were sampled from an adult with an advanced solid tumor such as melanoma, head and neck, liver or kidney cancer.

Notes on this clone: This specimen includes other DNA sequences encoding the same CDR3. V and J are TRBV6-5 and TRBJ2-1; D unclear. Per germline, CDR1 MNHEY and CDR2 SVGAGI. The CDR3 length is 12 residues. The V end lost 2 bases, the J end lost 6 bases, and 5 bases lay between the germline ends. The CDR3 DNA is TGTGCCAGCAGTTACGGGTCCAATGAGCAGTTCTTC. Residues: CASSYGSNEQFF.

In this sample, this clone turned up a few times. This chain links TRBV6-4 with TRBJ2-6; unclear D gene. V was shortened by 6 bases and J by 1 base, with 16 bases between the two germline ends. This CDR3 contains 17 residues. The germline V gene encodes CDR1 MRHNA and CDR2 SNTAGT. The DNA of the CDR3 is TGTGCCAGCAGCCCCCAAGTCGGCGGTTCTGGGGCCAACGTCCTGACTTTC. Translated: CASSPQVGGSGANVLTF.

The chain links TRBV9 to TRBJ2-2; D unclear. The CDR3 runs to 15 residues. Trimming cost V 0 bases and J 6 bases, with 12 bases left between them. Germline CDR1 SGDLS, CDR2 YYNGEE. The CDR3 loop reads CASSVEGIVSGELFF. In nucleotides, the CDR3 is TGTGCCAGCAGCGTAGAGGGCATCGTCTCCGGGGAGCTGTTTTTT.

The rearrangement joins TRBV10-3 to TRBJ2-3; 8 positions match TRBD1. This CDR3 contains 15 residues. V lost 2 bases, J lost 2 bases, and 3 bases stayed unmatched. Per germline, CDR1 ENHRY and CDR2 SYGVKD. In DNA, the CDR3 is TGTGCCATCAGTGAGCCCCAGGGGGCCACAGATACGCAGTATTTT. Its protein product is CAISEPQGATDTQYF.

The chain combines TRBV14 with TRBJ2-1, with D uncertain. This CDR3 is 12 amino acids long. V was shortened by 4 bases and J by 4 bases, with 5 bases between the two germline ends. In germline, CDR1 is SGHDN, CDR2 FVKESK. Here the CDR3 reads CASSPVYNEQFF. The CDR3 region has the DNA TGTGCCAGCAGCCCAGTATACAATGAGCAGTTCTTC.

This CDR3 reads CASSPDRPSGNTIYF. DNA for the CDR3: TGCGCCAGCAGCCCTGACAGACCCTCTGGAAACACCATATATTTT. This chain connects TRBV5-1 to TRBJ1-3; a weak D match, TRBD1 (5 bases). This CDR3 spans 15 amino acids. CDR1 is SGHRS, CDR2 YFSETQ, per germline. Between the trimmed V and J ends, which lost 4 bases and 0 bases, there was a span of 11 bases.

This clone has just one count. The chain uses TRBV9 and TRBJ1-6; 7 bases align to TRBD1. This CDR3 spans 16 amino acids. Losses at the gene ends were 0 bases for V and 7 bases for J; bases not matched to a gene: 7. CDR1 is SGDLS and CDR2 is YYNGEE in the germline V gene. CDR3: CASSVAGTAVNSPLHF. The CDR3 region has the DNA TGTGCCAGCAGCGTAGCCGGGACAGCAGTGAATTCACCCCTCCACTTT.

V and J are TRBV20-1 and TRBJ2-3; no definite D call. The CDR3 loop spans 10 amino acids. Germline V gives CDR1 DFQATT, CDR2 SNEGSKA (reference sequence). The V end was cut by 7 bases, the J end by 6 bases, with 8 bases between. The CDR3 loop reads CSVLVDTQYF. In DNA, the CDR3 is TGCAGTGTCCTAGTGGATACGCAGTATTTT.

The V and J genes are TRBV6-4 and TRBJ1-1; D unresolved. In germline, CDR1 is MRHNA, CDR2 SNTAGT. The CDR3 loop spans 12 amino acids. Trimming pared 0 bases from V and 11 bases from J, leaving 10 bases between. The CDR3: CASSDSIGKAFF. CDR3 sequence (DNA): TGTGCCAGCAGTGACTCGATTGGAAAGGCTTTCTTT.

The chain uses TRBV25-1 and TRBJ2-1; D call uncertain. The germline CDR1 and CDR2 sequences are MGHDK and SYGVNS. CDR3 length: 10 amino acids. The V gene lost 5 bases and the J gene lost 6 bases, with 2 bases spanning the gap. CDR3 nucleotide sequence: TGTGCCAGCAGTAGCAATGAGCAGTTCTTC. This codes for CASSSNEQFF.

J is TRBJ1-5 and V is TRBV30; 8 bases agree with TRBD1. V trimming: 3 bases; J trimming: 8 bases; junction bases outside the gene matches: 12. This CDR3 contains 15 residues. The germline CDR1 and CDR2 sequences are GTSNPN and SVGIG (reference sequence). CDR3 sequence (DNA): TGTGCCTGGAGCCGGACAGGGCACCCTGGGGAGCCCCAGCATTTT. This codes for CAWSRTGHPGEPQHF.

This chain links TRBV27 with TRBJ1-5, with D maybe TRBD1 (5 bases). This CDR3 has 15 amino acids. The V gene's germline CDR1 is MNHEY and CDR2 SMNVEV (reference sequence). V lost 6 bases to trimming and J lost 3 bases, with 15 bases between them. The DNA for the CDR3 is TGTGCCAGCAGCCTACAGGACGGGTCCAATCAGCCCCAGCATTTT. This encodes CASSLQDGSNQPQHF.

A few counts support this clone. V usage is TRBV1 and J usage is TRBJ1-5. TRBV1 is designated a pseudogene. The CDR3 is made up of 14 amino acids. The CDR3 coding sequence is TGCACCAGCAGCCTCTCGGATAGCAATCAGCCCCAGCATTTT. The encoded protein is CTSSLSDSNQPQHF.

In this sample, this clone turned up once. The chain links TRBV2 to TRBJ2-7; 11 bases are shared with TRBD2. Germline values: CDR1 SNHLY, CDR2 FYNNEI. J gave up 3 bases and V 8 bases, and 15 bases lay outside the gene matches. The CDR3 is made up of 17 amino acids. DNA for the CDR3: TGTGCCAGCCGCACTAGCGGGGGCCTGACCCTGGGCTACGAGCAGTACTTC. Translating gives CASRTSGGLTLGYEQYF.

J is TRBJ1-5 and V is TRBV5-8, with unresolved D. This CDR3 has 14 amino acids. The V gene lost 4 bases and the J gene lost 3 bases, with 11 bases spanning the gap. Germline V CDR1 and CDR2: SGHTS, YDEGEE. CDR3 loop: CASSRAVNNQPQHF. In DNA, the CDR3 is TGTGCCAGCAGCAGGGCGGTGAACAATCAGCCCCAGCATTTT. The entire variable domain, with the rest obtained from reference TRBV5-8 and TRBJ1-5, is as follows: EAGVTQSPTHLIKTRGQQATLRCSPISGHTSVYWYQQALGLGLQFLLWYDEGEERNRGNFPPRFSGRQFPNYSSELNVNALELEDSALYLCASSRAVNNQPQHFGDGTRLSIL.

The table lists this clone with a count of one. J is TRBJ1-4 and V is TRBV13; D not resolved. CDR3 size: 16 residues. The V gene lost 4 bases and the J gene lost 4 bases, with 16 bases spanning the gap. Germline V CDR1 and CDR2: PRHDT, FYEKMQ (reference sequence). The CDR3 sequence: CASSSNSDGLNEKLFF. CDR3 DNA: TGTGCCAGCAGCTCTAACTCGGACGGTCTTAATGAAAAACTGTTTTTT.

This clone was counted only a few times. The rearrangement joins TRBV2 to TRBJ1-1, with D tentatively TRBD1 (5 bases). CDR1 is SNHLY, CDR2 FYNNEI, per germline. This CDR3 region has 9 residues. Trimming left V 8 bases short and J 11 bases short, with 9 bases between. CDR3 residues: CASGGEAFF. In nucleotides, the CDR3 is TGTGCCAGCGGGGGGGAGGCTTTCTTT.

The chain employs TRBV14 and TRBJ2-1; a possible D gene is TRBD1 (6 bases). Deletions cut 5 bases from V and 8 bases from J, with 13 bases between. There are 13 residues in the CDR3. CDR1 is SGHDN, CDR2 FVKESK, per germline. The CDR3 protein is CASSSHRVDEQFF. For the CDR3, the DNA is TGTGCCAGCAGCTCCCACAGGGTTGATGAGCAGTTCTTC.

This clone has a handful of counts. DNA for the CDR3: TGTGCCAGTAGTATGTCGCACAACAATCAGCCCCAGCATTTT. Translating it yields CASSMSHNNQPQHF. The genes are TRBV19 and TRBJ1-5; D uncertain. This CDR3 has 14 amino acids. V was shortened by 3 bases and J by 3 bases, with 9 bases between the two germline ends. Germline loops: CDR1 LNHDA, CDR2 SQIVND (reference sequence).

As concerns this clone: The identical CDR3 is also encoded by other nucleotide sequences in the sample. The chain combines TRBV7-6 with TRBJ2-1; D is uncertain. Germline CDR1 and CDR2: SGHVS and FNYEAQ. V was shortened by 2 bases and J by 5 bases, with 1 base between the two germline ends. There are 11 residues in the CDR3. The CDR3 DNA reads as TGTGCCAGCAGCTTAAACAATGAGCAGTTCTTC. This codes for CASSLNNEQFF.

The rearrangement joins TRBV9 to TRBJ2-5; 13 nucleotides align to TRBD2. CDR1 and CDR2 from the germline V gene are SGDLS and YYNGEE. The CDR3 runs to 19 residues. Germline trimming cut 3 bases from V and 0 bases from J; bases unmatched to any gene: 11. This chain's CDR3 is CASSERTSGGLDYQETQYF. The CDR3, as DNA: TGTGCCAGCAGCGAGCGGACTAGCGGGGGCCTCGACTACCAAGAGACCCAGTACTTC.